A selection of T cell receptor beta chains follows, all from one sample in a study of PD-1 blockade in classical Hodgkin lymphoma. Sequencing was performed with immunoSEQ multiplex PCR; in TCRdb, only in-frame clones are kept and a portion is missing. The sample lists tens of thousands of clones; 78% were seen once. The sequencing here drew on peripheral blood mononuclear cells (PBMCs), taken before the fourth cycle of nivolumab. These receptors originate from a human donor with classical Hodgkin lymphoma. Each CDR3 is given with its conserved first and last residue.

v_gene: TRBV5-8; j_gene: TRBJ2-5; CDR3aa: CASKGDPETQYF
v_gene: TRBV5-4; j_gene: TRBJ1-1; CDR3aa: CASRKDRSANTEAFF
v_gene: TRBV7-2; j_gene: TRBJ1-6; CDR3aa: CASSLQDLTGVRSPLHF
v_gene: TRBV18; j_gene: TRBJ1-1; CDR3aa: CASSPSEGKPEAFF
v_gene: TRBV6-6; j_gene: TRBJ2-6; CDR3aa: CASRGQGISGANVLTF
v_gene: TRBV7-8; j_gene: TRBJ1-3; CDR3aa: CASRNSPATSGNTIYF
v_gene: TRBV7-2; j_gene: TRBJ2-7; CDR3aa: CASSWSGTGRREQYF
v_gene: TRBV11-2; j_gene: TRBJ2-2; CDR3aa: CASSLFPGELFF
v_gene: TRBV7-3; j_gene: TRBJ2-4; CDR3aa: CASSLPYGAPSGGNIQYF
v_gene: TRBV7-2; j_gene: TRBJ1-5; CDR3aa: CASSLAWTGRKSQPQHF
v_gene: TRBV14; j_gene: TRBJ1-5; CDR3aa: CASSQDLNQPQHF
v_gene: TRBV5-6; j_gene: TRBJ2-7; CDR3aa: CASSLDGAYEQYF
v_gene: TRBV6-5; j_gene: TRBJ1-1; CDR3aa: CASLRGLFSNTEAFF
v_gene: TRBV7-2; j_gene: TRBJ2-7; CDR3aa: CASSRRDRPYEQYF
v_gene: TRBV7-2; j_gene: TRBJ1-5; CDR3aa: CASSLPPQAQHF
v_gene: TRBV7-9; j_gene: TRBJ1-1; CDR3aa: CASSLGPTGDTEAFF
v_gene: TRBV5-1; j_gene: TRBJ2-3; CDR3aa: CASSIGTSGGADTQYF